This TCR beta chain derives from a study of blood T cell repertoires in COVID-19. Background on the study: The analysed material was cDNA or gDNA that came from T cells, B-cell-depleted T cells, or PBMCs.

CDR1 and CDR2 (germline): MNHEY, SVGAGI. V gave up 4 bases and J gave up 6 bases; unmatched junction bases: 8. The CDR3 is made up of 14 amino acids. Per the original data handling: Nucleated cell number was recorded as an estimate derived from reference gene primer amplification. Clones were read by immunoSEQ multiplex PCR, and TCRdb kept only the in-frame ones, dropping some. That table gives V, J and clone size, and the DNA gave D and trimming. The repertoire holds about 390,000 clones, with over 75% as singletons. The chain uses TRBV6-5 and TRBJ1-1; 7 nucleotides line up with TRBD1. Sequencing was carried out using peripheral blood. This receptor was taken from an older woman with COVID-19, enrolled during active disease. The CDR3 DNA reads TGTGCCAGCAGTTTCACAGGGGCGGCCGCTGAAGCTTTCTTT. Translation: CASSFTGAAAEAFF.